This T cell receptor beta chain was observed in a study of T cells after yellow fever vaccination. TCRdb reanalysed the 5' RACE reads using MiXCR and keeps one entry per CDR3 protein. The profile covers about 73,000 distinct CDR3 sequences, with 7.5% to 9% appearing a single time and less than 50% taken by the ten largest. Study conclusions and caveats: Contaminating bulk clonotypes could be abundant in FACS-sorted repertoires. Of the clonotypes, a small share occurred in both CD4 and CD8 compartments.

This clonotype was recorded a few times. Its target is unknown. V lost 2 bases, J lost 5 bases, and 9 bases stayed unmatched. The CDR3 consists of 16 residues. CDR1 and CDR2 (germline): SEHNR, FQNEAQ (reference sequence). The receptor comes from a man younger than 45 who received the YFV17D yellow fever vaccine. The V and J genes are TRBV7-9 and TRBJ2-1; 7 positions match TRBD1. The specimen was CD8+ T cells sorted from PBMCs, collected on the day of the yellow fever booster vaccination. Written as DNA, the CDR3 is TGTGCCAGCAGCTTACCAAGACAGGGCGCGAACAATGAGCAGTTCTTC. This codes for CASSLPRQGANNEQFF.